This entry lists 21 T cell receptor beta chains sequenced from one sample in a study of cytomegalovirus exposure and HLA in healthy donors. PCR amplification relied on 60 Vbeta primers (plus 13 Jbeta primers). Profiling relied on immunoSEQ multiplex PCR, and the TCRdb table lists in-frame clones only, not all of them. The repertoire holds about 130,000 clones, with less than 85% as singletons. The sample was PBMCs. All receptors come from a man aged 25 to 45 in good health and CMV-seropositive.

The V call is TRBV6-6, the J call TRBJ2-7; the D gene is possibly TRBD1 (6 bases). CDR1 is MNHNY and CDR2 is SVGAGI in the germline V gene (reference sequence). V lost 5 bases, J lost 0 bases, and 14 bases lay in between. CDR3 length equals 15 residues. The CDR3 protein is CASSRGQASSYEQYF. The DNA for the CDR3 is TGTGCCAGCAGTCGGGGACAAGCGAGCTCCTACGAGCAGTACTTC.

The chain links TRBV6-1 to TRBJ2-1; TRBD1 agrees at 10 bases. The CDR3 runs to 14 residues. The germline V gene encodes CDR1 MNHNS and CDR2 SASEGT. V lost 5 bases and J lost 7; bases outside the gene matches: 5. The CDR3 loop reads CASSLGTGVNEQFF. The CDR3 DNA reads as TGTGCCAGCAGTTTAGGGACAGGGGTAAATGAGCAGTTCTTC.

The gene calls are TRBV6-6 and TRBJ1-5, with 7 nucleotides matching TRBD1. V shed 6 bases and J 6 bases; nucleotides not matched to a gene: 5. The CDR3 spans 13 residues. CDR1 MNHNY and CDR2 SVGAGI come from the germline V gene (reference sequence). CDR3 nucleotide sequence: TGTGCCAGCAGGGGCAGGGGGATTCAGCCCCAGCATTTT. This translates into CASRGRGIQPQHF.

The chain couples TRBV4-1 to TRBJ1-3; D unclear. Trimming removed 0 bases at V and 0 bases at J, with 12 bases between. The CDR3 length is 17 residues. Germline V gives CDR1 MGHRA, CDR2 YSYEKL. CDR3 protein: CASSQDPPLSSGNTIYF. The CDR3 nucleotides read TGCGCCAGCAGCCAAGATCCCCCTCTCAGCTCTGGAAACACCATATATTTT.

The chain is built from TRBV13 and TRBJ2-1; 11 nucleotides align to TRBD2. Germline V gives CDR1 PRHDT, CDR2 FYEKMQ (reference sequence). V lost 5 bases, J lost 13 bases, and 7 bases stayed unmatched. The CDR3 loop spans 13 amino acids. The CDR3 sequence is CASSQGLAGTQFF. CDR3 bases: TGTGCCAGCAGCCAAGGACTAGCGGGTACCCAGTTCTTC.

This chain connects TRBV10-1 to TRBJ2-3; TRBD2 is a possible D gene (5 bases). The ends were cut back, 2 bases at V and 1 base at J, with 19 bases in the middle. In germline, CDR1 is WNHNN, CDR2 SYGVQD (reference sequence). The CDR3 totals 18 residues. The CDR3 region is CASSEEGRSLPGTDTQYF. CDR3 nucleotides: TGCGCCAGCAGTGAGGAGGGCAGGAGCCTGCCTGGCACAGATACGCAGTATTTT.

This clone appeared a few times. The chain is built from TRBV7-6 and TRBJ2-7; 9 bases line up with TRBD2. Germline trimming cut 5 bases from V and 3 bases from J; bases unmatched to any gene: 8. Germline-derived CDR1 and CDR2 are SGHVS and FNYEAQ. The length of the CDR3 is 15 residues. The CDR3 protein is CASSMLAGTHYEQYF. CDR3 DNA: TGTGCCAGCAGCATGCTAGCGGGGACCCACTACGAGCAGTACTTC. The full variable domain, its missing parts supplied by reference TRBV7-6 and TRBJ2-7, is GAGVSQSPRYKVTKRGQDVALRCDPISGHVSLYWYRQALGQGPEFLTYFNYEAQQDKSGLPNDRFSAERPEGSISTLTIQRTEQRDSAMYRCASSMLAGTHYEQYFGPGTRLTVT.

The CDR3 region is CASSQGQGFAYTF. CDR3 nucleotide sequence: TGTGCCAGCAGCCAGGGACAGGGGTTTGCCTACACCTTC. The gene calls are TRBV11-2 and TRBJ1-2, with TRBD1 matching over 10 bases. V was clipped by 5 bases and J by 10 bases; unmatched bases: 7. Germline loops: CDR1 SGHAT, CDR2 FQNNGV. The CDR3 is made up of 13 amino acids.

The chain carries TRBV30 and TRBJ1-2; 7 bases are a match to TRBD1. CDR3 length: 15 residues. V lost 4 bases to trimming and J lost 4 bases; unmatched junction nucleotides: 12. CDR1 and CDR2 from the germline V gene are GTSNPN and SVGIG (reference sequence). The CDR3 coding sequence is TGTGCCTGGAACCCTCCGGACAGGACGACCTATGGCTACACCTTC. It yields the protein CAWNPPDRTTYGYTF. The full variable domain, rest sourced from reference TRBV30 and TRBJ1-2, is SQTIHQWPATLVQPVGSPLSLECTVEGTSNPNLYWYRQAAGRGLQLLFYSVGIGQISSEVPQNLSASRPQDRQFILSSKKLLLSDSGFYLCAWNPPDRTTYGYTFGSGTRLTVV.

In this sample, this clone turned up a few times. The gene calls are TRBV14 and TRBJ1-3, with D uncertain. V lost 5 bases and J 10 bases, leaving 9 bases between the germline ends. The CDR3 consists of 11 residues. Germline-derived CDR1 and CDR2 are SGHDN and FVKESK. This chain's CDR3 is CASSSYGTIYF. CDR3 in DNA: TGTGCCAGCAGCTCCTACGGGACCATATATTTT.

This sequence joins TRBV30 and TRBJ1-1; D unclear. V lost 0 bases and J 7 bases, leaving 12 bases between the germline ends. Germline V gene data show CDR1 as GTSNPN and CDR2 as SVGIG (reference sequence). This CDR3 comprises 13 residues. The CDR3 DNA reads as TGTGCCTGGAGTGTAAGGAGAACCTTTGAAGCTTTCTTT. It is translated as CAWSVRRTFEAFF. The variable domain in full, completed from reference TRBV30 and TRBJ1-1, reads SQTIHQWPATLVQPVGSPLSLECTVEGTSNPNLYWYRQAAGRGLQLLFYSVGIGQISSEVPQNLSASRPQDRQFILSSKKLLLSDSGFYLCAWSVRRTFEAFFGQGTRLTVV.

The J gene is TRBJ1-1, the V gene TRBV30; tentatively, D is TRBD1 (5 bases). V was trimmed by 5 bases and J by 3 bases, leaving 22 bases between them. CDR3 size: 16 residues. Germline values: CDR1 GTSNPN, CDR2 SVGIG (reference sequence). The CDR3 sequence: CAWGGFKGSGYTEAFF. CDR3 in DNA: TGTGCCTGGGGCGGATTCAAGGGGTCAGGGTACACTGAAGCTTTCTTT.

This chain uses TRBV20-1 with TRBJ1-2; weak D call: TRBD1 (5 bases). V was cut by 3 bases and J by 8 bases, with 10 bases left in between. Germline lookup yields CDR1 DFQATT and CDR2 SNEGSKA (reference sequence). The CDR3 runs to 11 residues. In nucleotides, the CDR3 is TGCAGTGCTAGTACCCCAGGGGGCTACACCTTC. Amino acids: CSASTPGGYTF.

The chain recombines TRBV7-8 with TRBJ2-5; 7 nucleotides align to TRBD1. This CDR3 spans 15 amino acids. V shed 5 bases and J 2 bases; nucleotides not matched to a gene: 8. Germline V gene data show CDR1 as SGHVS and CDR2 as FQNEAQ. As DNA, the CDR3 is TGTGCCAGCAGCCCCTGGACAGGTAGTCAAGAGACCCAGTACTTC. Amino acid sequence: CASSPWTGSQETQYF.

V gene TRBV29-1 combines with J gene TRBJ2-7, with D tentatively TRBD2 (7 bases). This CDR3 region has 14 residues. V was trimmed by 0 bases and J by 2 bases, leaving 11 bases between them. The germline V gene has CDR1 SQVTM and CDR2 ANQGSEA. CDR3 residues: CSVEDSGGTYEQYF. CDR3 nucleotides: TGCAGCGTTGAAGATTCGGGGGGCACCTACGAGCAGTACTTC.

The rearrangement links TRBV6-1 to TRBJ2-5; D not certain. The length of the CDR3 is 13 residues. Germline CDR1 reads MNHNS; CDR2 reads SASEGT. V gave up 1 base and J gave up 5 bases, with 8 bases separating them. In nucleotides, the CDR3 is TGTGCCAGCAGTGAAGTTCCCCGGGAGACCCAGTACTTC. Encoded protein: CASSEVPRETQYF.

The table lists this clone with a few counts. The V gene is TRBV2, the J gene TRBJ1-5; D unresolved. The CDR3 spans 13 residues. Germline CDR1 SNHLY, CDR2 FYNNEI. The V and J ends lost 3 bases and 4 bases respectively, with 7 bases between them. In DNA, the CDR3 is TGTGCCAGCAGTGAGGGCAGAAATCAGCCCCAGCATTTT. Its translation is CASSEGRNQPQHF.

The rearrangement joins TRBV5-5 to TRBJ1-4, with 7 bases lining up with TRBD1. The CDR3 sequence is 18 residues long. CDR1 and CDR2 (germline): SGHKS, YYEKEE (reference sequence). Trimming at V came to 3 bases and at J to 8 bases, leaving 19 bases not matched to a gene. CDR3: CASSSARRQGGLSEKLFF. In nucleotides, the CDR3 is TGTGCCAGCAGCTCAGCGAGGCGACAGGGTGGTTTGTCAGAAAAACTGTTTTTT.

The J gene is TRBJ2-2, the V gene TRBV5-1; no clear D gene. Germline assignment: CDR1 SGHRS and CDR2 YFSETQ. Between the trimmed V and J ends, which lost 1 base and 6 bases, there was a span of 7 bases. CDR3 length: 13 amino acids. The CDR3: CASSLQLSGELFF. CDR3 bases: TGCGCCAGCAGCTTGCAGTTATCCGGGGAGCTGTTTTTT.

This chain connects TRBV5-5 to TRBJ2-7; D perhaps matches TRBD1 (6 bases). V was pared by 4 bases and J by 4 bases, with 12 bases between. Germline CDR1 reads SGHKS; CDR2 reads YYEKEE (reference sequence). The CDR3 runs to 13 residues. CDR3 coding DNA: TGTGCCAGCAGCGTGGACAGAGTTTACGAGCAGTACTTC. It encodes CASSVDRVYEQYF.

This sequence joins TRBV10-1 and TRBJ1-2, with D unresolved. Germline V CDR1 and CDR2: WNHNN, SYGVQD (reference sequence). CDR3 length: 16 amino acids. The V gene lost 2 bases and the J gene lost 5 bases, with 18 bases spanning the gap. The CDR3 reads CASSESSEAAPYGYTF. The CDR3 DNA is TGCGCCAGCAGTGAGAGTTCTGAGGCAGCCCCTTATGGCTACACCTTC.